These T cell receptor beta chains were read from a single sample in a study of blood T cell repertoires in COVID-19. Repertoires were generated with immunoSEQ multiplex PCR, while TCRdb's copy carries only in-frame clones and drops some. Of more than 80,000 clones listed, 75% to 90% are singletons. Sequencing input: peripheral blood. These receptors were obtained from a human donor with active COVID-19. The donor label of this sample is uncertain. CDR3s include the opening cysteine and the closing phenylalanine or tryptophan. D genes are given only for firm matches. Size tells how often a clone was seen (once, few, many) or the class of an expanded clone, and some rows leave it out.

size: NA; V: TRBV29-1; J: TRBJ2-1; D: TRBD2; DNA: TGCAGCGTTGAGGAGGGACTAGCGGGGGGACTCTACAATGAGCAGTTCTTC; CDR3: CSVEEGLAGGLYNEQFF
size: NA; V: TRBV24-1; J: TRBJ2-3; D: NA; DNA: TGTGCCACCCCATCACGGGATCATACGCAGTATTTT; CDR3: CATPSRDHTQYF
size: NA; V: TRBV3-1/TRBV3-2; J: TRBJ2-3; D: NA; DNA: TGTGCCAGCAGCCCCACGGGGGTGGGCACAGATACGCAGTATTTT; CDR3: CASSPTGVGTDTQYF
size: NA; V: TRBV27; J: TRBJ1-6; D: TRBD1; DNA: TGTGCCAGCAGTCCCCAGGGGGCGTGGGGGGTGGGGAATAATTCACCCCTCCACTTT; CDR3: CASSPQGAWGVGNNSPLHF
size: few; V: TRBV15; J: TRBJ2-7; D: TRBD1; DNA: TGTGCCACCAGCCCAGGGACAGGAAACTACGAGCAGTACTTC; CDR3: CATSPGTGNYEQYF
size: few; V: TRBV19; J: TRBJ1-1; D: TRBD1; DNA: TGTGCCAGTAGTAAGACAGGGACCCTGAACACTGAAGCTTTCTTT; CDR3: CASSKTGTLNTEAFF
size: NA; V: TRBV6-1; J: TRBJ1-3; D: NA; DNA: TGTGCCAGCAGTGGTTATTCAGTGAACTCTGGAAACACCATATATTTT; CDR3: CASSGYSVNSGNTIYF
size: NA; V: TRBV7-3; J: TRBJ2-2; D: TRBD2; DNA: TGTGCCAGCAGCTCTAGCGGGGGGCTCCCGGCCGGGGAGCTGTTTTTT; CDR3: CASSSSGGLPAGELFF
size: NA; V: TRBV6-5; J: TRBJ2-1; D: NA; DNA: TGTGCCAGCAGGGGGCGCCTCTCCTACAATGAGCAGTTCTTC; CDR3: CASRGRLSYNEQFF
size: NA; V: TRBV7-6; J: TRBJ2-1; D: NA; DNA: TGTGCCAGTTCATACGGTGTTTACAATGAGCAGTTCTTC; CDR3: CASSYGVYNEQFF
size: NA; V: TRBV15; J: TRBJ2-1; D: TRBD2; DNA: TGTGCCACCAGCAGAGATAGTTCCGGAGTAAGCTTGCGGGGGGGCCTCAATGAGCAGTTCTTC; CDR3: CATSRDSSGVSLRGGLNEQFF
size: NA; V: TRBV4-3; J: TRBJ2-3; D: NA; DNA: TGCGCCAGCAGCCAAGAAATAGCTCTCACAGATACGCAGTATTTT; CDR3: CASSQEIALTDTQYF